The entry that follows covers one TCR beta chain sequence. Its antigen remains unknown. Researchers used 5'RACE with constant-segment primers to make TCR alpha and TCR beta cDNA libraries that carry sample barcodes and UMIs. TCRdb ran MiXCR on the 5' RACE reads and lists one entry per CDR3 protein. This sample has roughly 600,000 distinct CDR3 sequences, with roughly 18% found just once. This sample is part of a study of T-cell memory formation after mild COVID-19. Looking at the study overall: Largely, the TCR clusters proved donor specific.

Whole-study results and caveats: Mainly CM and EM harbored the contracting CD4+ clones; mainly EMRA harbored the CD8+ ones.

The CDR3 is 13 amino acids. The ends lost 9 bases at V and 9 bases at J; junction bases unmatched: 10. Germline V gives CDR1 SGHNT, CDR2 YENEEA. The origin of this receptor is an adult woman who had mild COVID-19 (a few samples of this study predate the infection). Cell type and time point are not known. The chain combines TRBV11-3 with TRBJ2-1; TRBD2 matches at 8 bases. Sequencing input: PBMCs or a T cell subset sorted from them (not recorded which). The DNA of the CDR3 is TGTGCCAGTTTAGGGCGGGGGGCTGTTGAGCAGTTCTTC. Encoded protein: CASLGRGAVEQFF.